This paragraph covers one T cell receptor beta chain sequence. The antigen is undetermined. PCR was performed a second time for 7 to 11 cycles using a sample-barcoded 5' primer and a J-beta primer mix. Each of the samples gave a minimum of 2.5 million paired-end reads that contained CDR3. Each CDR3 protein is one row after TCRdb ran MiXCR on the 5' RACE reads. Of about 1,800,000 distinct CDR3 sequences in the sample, approximately 30% are singletons; the top ten hold about 7.7%. This record comes from a study of blood T cells in healthy people across ages. Study-level results: Versus aged donors, long-lived donors had higher diversity and more naive CD4+ cells.

V lost 5 bases to trimming and J lost 7 bases, with 12 bases between them. Germline CDR1 reads DFQATT; CDR2 reads SNEGSKA (reference sequence). The CDR3 is made up of 13 amino acids. The sequence came from a woman aged 30 to 39 in good health. The source material was blood. The chain joins TRBV20-1 to TRBJ1-6; no clear D. In nucleotides, the CDR3 is TGCAGTGCTTGTGACGGAGGGAATTCACCCCTCCACTTT. It translates to CSACDGGNSPLHF.